The 26 T cell receptor beta chains presented below share a single source sample, sequenced in a study of long-term antiretroviral therapy in people with HIV. The libraries were made with immunoSEQ v3.0 at survey level. Assay: immunoSEQ multiplex PCR; the TCRdb copy retains only in-frame clones and omits some. The table shows tens of thousands of clones, with around three quarters occurring only once. The starting material was unsorted PBMCs, obtained 1.1 years before starting antiretroviral therapy. These receptors were obtained from a woman in her thirties or forties with HIV.

The V and J genes are TRBV6-1 and TRBJ1-5; 9 nucleotides line up with TRBD1. CDR3 length: 14 amino acids. Trimming cost V 1 base and J 6 bases; bases outside gene matches: 1. Germline CDR1 is MNHNS and CDR2 is SASEGT. The CDR3 nucleotides read TGTGCCAGCAGTGAAGGGACAGGGGTTCAGCCCCAGCATTTT. It specifies CASSEGTGVQPQHF.

The chain links TRBV7-9 to TRBJ2-3; D remains ambiguous. This CDR3 spans 14 amino acids. Germline CDR1 and CDR2: SEHNR and FQNEAQ (reference sequence). Trimming removed 3 bases from V and 7 bases from J, with 14 bases in between. CDR3 DNA sequence: TGTGCCAGCAGCTTTGATGCAGGTCCCTATACGCAGTATTTT. Its protein is CASSFDAGPYTQYF.

The CDR3: CASSSLGDSNQPQHF. In DNA form, the CDR3 reads TGTGCCAGCAGCTCCCTCGGGGATAGCAATCAGCCCCAGCATTTT. The V gene is TRBV7-2, the J gene TRBJ1-5, with D unresolved. This CDR3 has 15 residues. Germline V gene data show CDR1 as SGHTA and CDR2 as FQGNSA. V gave up 4 bases and J gave up 0 bases, with 10 bases separating them.

V usage is TRBV7-9 and J usage is TRBJ1-1, with D uncertain. The CDR3 runs to 15 residues. In germline, CDR1 is SEHNR, CDR2 FQNEAQ (reference sequence). V was pared by 1 base and J by 0 bases, with 9 bases between. Written as DNA, the CDR3 is TGTGCCAGCAGCTTAGTCCAGTACATGAACACTGAAGCTTTCTTT. This translates into CASSLVQYMNTEAFF.

V and J are TRBV18 and TRBJ2-7; D call uncertain. CDR1 is KGHSH and CDR2 is LQKENI in the germline V gene. This CDR3 spans 13 amino acids. V was trimmed by 2 bases and J by 3 bases, leaving 8 bases between them. CDR3 in amino acids: CASSPGSDYEQYF. The CDR3 coding sequence is TGTGCCAGCTCACCAGGGTCGGACTACGAGCAGTACTTC.

The V gene is TRBV25-1, the J gene TRBJ2-6, with 8 bases fitting TRBD1. The trim removed 5 bases at V and 2 bases at J, leaving 2 bases unmatched. Germline lookup yields CDR1 MGHDK and CDR2 SYGVNS. CDR3 size: 15 residues. The CDR3 spells CASSPQGAGANVLTF. The CDR3, as DNA: TGTGCCAGCAGTCCACAGGGGGCTGGGGCCAACGTCCTGACTTTC.

The chain employs TRBV9 and TRBJ1-6; 9 nucleotides line up with TRBD1. After removal of 5 bases from V and 2 bases from J, the junction contained 8 bases not matched to a gene. The CDR3 is made up of 17 amino acids. In germline, CDR1 is SGDLS, CDR2 YYNGEE. The CDR3, as DNA: TGTGCCAGCAGTGAGGGACAGGGCAGAACCTATAATTCACCCCTCCACTTT. It is translated as CASSEGQGRTYNSPLHF.

The gene calls are TRBV18 and TRBJ1-6, with D hard to call. This CDR3 spans 12 amino acids. Germline CDR1 reads KGHSH; CDR2 reads LQKENI. Between the trimmed V and J ends, which lost 3 bases and 11 bases, there was a span of 8 bases. The CDR3 reads CASSPSDAPLHF. CDR3 nucleotide sequence: TGTGCCAGCTCACCCTCCGACGCACCCCTCCACTTT.

V and J are TRBV6-6 and TRBJ1-1, with 7 bases aligning to TRBD1. There are 16 residues in the CDR3. The V gene's germline CDR1 is MNHNY and CDR2 SVGAGI (reference sequence). V shed 5 bases, J shed 0 bases, and the junction held 9 bases outside the gene matches. The CDR3 DNA reads TGTGCCAGCAGTCCTCTTACAGGGGCTATGAACACTGAAGCTTTCTTT. Residues: CASSPLTGAMNTEAFF.

The rearrangement links TRBV6-5 to TRBJ2-1; D is unclear. The CDR3 loop spans 13 amino acids. The V gene lost 3 bases and the J gene lost 4 bases, with 7 bases spanning the gap. Germline V CDR1 and CDR2: MNHEY, SVGAGI. The CDR3, as DNA: TGTGCCAGCAGTTATACCCCGTACAATGAGCAGTTCTTC. Translation: CASSYTPYNEQFF.

The V gene is TRBV5-6, the J gene TRBJ1-1, with unresolved D. Per germline, CDR1 SGHDT and CDR2 YYEEEE. V dropped 9 bases and J dropped 5 bases, with 17 bases sitting between them. The CDR3 loop spans 13 amino acids. The CDR3 is CATSFTSGTEAFF. The CDR3 DNA reads TGTGCCACCTCTTTCACGTCGGGAACTGAAGCTTTCTTT.

This CDR3 is CASSTWGYEQYF. The CDR3 DNA is TGTGCCAGCAGTACCTGGGGGTACGAGCAGTACTTC. The chain has TRBV5-4 and TRBJ2-7, with D perhaps assigned TRBD1 or TRBD2 (5 bases each). This CDR3 is 12 amino acids long. V was pared by 5 bases and J by 4 bases, with 10 bases between. Germline V CDR1 and CDR2: SGHNT, YYREEE (reference sequence).

This clone has just a few counts. J is TRBJ2-2 and V is TRBV27; no clear D. The CDR3 length is 16 residues. Germline loops: CDR1 MNHEY, CDR2 SMNVEV (reference sequence). V gave up 1 base and J gave up 3 bases, with 12 bases separating them. CDR3 DNA: TGTGCCAGCAGTTTATATGCGAGCGACTACACCGGGGAGCTGTTTTTT. Residues: CASSLYASDYTGELFF.

The CDR3 loop reads CAWGLENTIYF. CDR3 nucleotides: TGTGCCTGGGGTTTAGAAAACACCATATATTTT. The chain joins TRBV30 to TRBJ1-3; no reliable D call. The CDR3 has 11 amino acids. V dropped 5 bases and J dropped 6 bases, with 8 bases sitting between them. The germline CDR1 and CDR2 sequences are GTSNPN and SVGIG (reference sequence).

This chain links TRBV6-5 with TRBJ1-2, with D possibly TRBD1 on 5 matching bases. V was cut by 6 bases and J by 5 bases, with 19 bases left in between. Germline V gene lookup returns CDR1 MNHEY and CDR2 SVGAGI. CDR3 length equals 15 residues. CDR3 residues: CASSPQGGGVYGYTF. The CDR3 nucleotides are TGTGCCAGCAGCCCCCAAGGTGGGGGGGTTTATGGCTACACCTTC.

The chain employs TRBV7-9 and TRBJ2-7; a weak D match, TRBD1 (5 bases). Germline values: CDR1 SEHNR, CDR2 FQNEAQ (reference sequence). This CDR3 contains 14 residues. Deletions cut 2 bases from V and 3 bases from J, with 11 bases between. Here the CDR3 DNA reads TGTGCCAGCAGCTTAAGGTCGACAGACTACGAGCAGTACTTC. Translation: CASSLRSTDYEQYF.

The chain couples TRBV6-1 to TRBJ2-1; 7 bases are shared with TRBD2. J gave up 0 bases and V 11 bases, and 1 base lay outside the gene matches. Germline CDR1 MNHNS, CDR2 SASEGT. The CDR3 contains 12 residues. Written as DNA, the CDR3 is TGTGCCGGCGGGAGCTCCTACAATGAGCAGTTCTTC. Translation gives CAGGSSYNEQFF.

The chain uses TRBV19 and TRBJ2-1, with a weak D call TRBD2 (6 bases). CDR1 and CDR2 from the germline V gene are LNHDA and SQIVND (reference sequence). V was shortened by 7 bases and J by 4 bases, with 14 bases between the two germline ends. There are 14 residues in the CDR3. In DNA form, the CDR3 reads TGTGCCAGTACCCTAGCTGCGGGATACAATGAGCAGTTCTTC. Amino acids: CASTLAAGYNEQFF. The full variable domain, its missing parts supplied by reference TRBV19 and TRBJ2-1, is DGGITQSPKYLFRKEGQNVTLSCEQNLNHDAMYWYRQDPGQGLRLIYYSQIVNDFQKGDIAEGYSVSREKKESFPLTVTSAQKNPTAFYLCASTLAAGYNEQFFGPGTRLTVL.

The V call is TRBV6-1, the J call TRBJ2-6; TRBD2 might be the D (6 bases). Trimming took off 1 base at V and 2 bases at J, with 9 bases between the two ends. Germline V gives CDR1 MNHNS, CDR2 SASEGT. The CDR3 consists of 16 residues. CDR3 loop: CASSEGWGAGANVLTF. The CDR3 DNA follows: TGTGCCAGCAGTGAAGGATGGGGGGCTGGGGCCAACGTCCTGACTTTC.

In this sample, this clone is medium-sized. The V call is TRBV7-9, the J call TRBJ1-3; D possibly corresponds to TRBD1 (5 bases). The germline V gene encodes CDR1 SEHNR and CDR2 FQNEAQ (reference sequence). CDR3 size: 14 residues. Trimming left V 3 bases short and J 4 bases short, with 10 bases between. In DNA form, the CDR3 reads TGTGCCAGCAGCTTGCAGGGCGCAGGAAACACCATATATTTT. This encodes CASSLQGAGNTIYF.

The chain couples TRBV4-1 to TRBJ1-6, with D possibly matching TRBD1 (5 bases). V was trimmed by 1 base and J by 10 bases, leaving 14 bases between them. Germline lookup yields CDR1 MGHRA and CDR2 YSYEKL. The CDR3 spans 15 residues. The CDR3 sequence: CASSQGPGRNSPLHF. CDR3 sequence (DNA): TGCGCCAGCAGCCAAGGACCAGGGAGGAACTCACCCCTCCACTTT.

The gene calls are TRBV4-1 and TRBJ2-1; 11 bases are shared with TRBD2. The CDR3 spans 16 residues. V gave up 4 bases and J gave up 1 base; unmatched junction bases: 3. In germline, CDR1 is MGHRA, CDR2 YSYEKL. Here the CDR3 DNA reads TGCGCCAGCAGCCGGGGGACTAGCGGTTCCTACAATGAGCAGTTCTTC. This translates into CASSRGTSGSYNEQFF.

This clone is a singleton in its sample. This chain connects TRBV6-6 to TRBJ2-1; the match to TRBD2 covers 9 bases. V lost 2 bases to trimming and J lost 2 bases; unmatched junction nucleotides: 4. CDR1 and CDR2 from the germline V gene are MNHNY and SVGAGI (reference sequence). This CDR3 contains 16 residues. The CDR3 loop reads CASSYGAGGAYNEQFF. CDR3 DNA sequence: TGTGCCAGCAGTTACGGAGCGGGGGGAGCCTACAATGAGCAGTTCTTC.

V usage is TRBV14 and J usage is TRBJ2-3; D possibly corresponds to TRBD2 (5 bases). This CDR3 contains 14 residues. Germline loops: CDR1 SGHDN, CDR2 FVKESK. Trimming took 1 base from V and 4 from J, leaving 9 bases between them. In nucleotides, the CDR3 is TGTGCCAGCAGCCAAGGATCCGGGGCAGATACGCAGTATTTT. Translation: CASSQGSGADTQYF.

The gene calls are TRBV10-3 and TRBJ2-1, with TRBD2 as a possible D gene (6 bases). The CDR3 consists of 13 residues. Germline V gene data show CDR1 as ENHRY and CDR2 as SYGVKD. The V and J ends lost 2 bases and 9 bases respectively, with 11 bases between them. CDR3 nucleotides: TGTGCCATCAGTGAGACCGCCGGGGGTGAGCAGTTCTTC. This translates into CAISETAGGEQFF.

The V call is TRBV15, the J call TRBJ2-7; TRBD1 or TRBD2 may be the D gene (5 bases each). The CDR3 consists of 15 residues. Deletions cut 1 base from V and 0 bases from J, with 10 bases between. Germline V gene sequence: CDR1 LNHNV, CDR2 YYDKDF (reference sequence). The DNA for the CDR3 is TGTGCCACCAGCAGAGGAGGGGCGACCTCCTACGAGCAGTACTTC. This sequence encodes CATSRGGATSYEQYF.